These T cell receptor beta chains were read from a single sample in a study of T cell clonotyping in hematopoietic cell transplantation. This table comes from immunoSEQ multiplex PCR, and its TCRdb copy is limited to in-frame clones, with some not included. The repertoire consists of 25,000 to 35,000 clones, with 93% occurring once and the leading ten covering more than 2%. This sample comprised peripheral blood mononuclear cells, obtained before stem cell transplant. These receptors were obtained from a man in his forties or fifties with acute myeloid leukemia. Some clones in this sample may be carry-over from other donors' samples. The CDR3 runs from the conserved cysteine through the conserved F or W. D genes are given only for firm matches. Size is stated for part of the rows, as once, few or many counts, or as a class when the clone is expanded.

>TRBJ1-1|.|TRBV6-5|.
TGTGCCAGCAGGCCCGACTCAGGGAACACTGAAGCTTTCTTT
CASRPDSGNTEAFF
>TRBJ2-3|.|TRBV7-3|.
TGTGCCAGCAGCTTGGAAGGGGCAGATACGCAGTATTTT
CASSLEGADTQYF
>TRBJ2-7|.|TRBV7-2|TRBD2
TGTGCCAGCAGCCCGGTAGGTAGCGGGAGCTCCTACGAGCAGTACTTC
CASSPVGSGSSYEQYF
>TRBJ1-2|.|TRBV5-4|.
TGTGCCAGCAGAGGCTTTAACTATGGCTACACCTTC
CASRGFNYGYTF
>TRBJ1-2|few|TRBV7-8|.
TGTGCCAGCAGCGCGGGCACAAGGCGCTATGGCTACACCTTC
CASSAGTRRYGYTF
>TRBJ1-1|.|TRBV28|.
TGTGCCAGCAGTTTATTGGTTTTGGGACACATGAACACTGAAGCTTTCTTT
CASSLLVLGHMNTEAFF
>TRBJ2-1|.|TRBV19|TRBD2
TGTGCCACCCGGGGGGGAGGGCCGGGTGAGCAGTTCTTC
CATRGGGPGEQFF
>TRBJ2-2|.|TRBV18|TRBD1
TGTGCCAGCTCACCACGGCAGGGGGCGCGAACCGGGGAGCTGTTTTTT
CASSPRQGARTGELFF
>TRBJ1-5|.|TRBV6-5|.
TGTGCCAGCAGTATTGACATGTTCAATCAGCCCCAGCATTTT
CASSIDMFNQPQHF
>TRBJ1-2|.|TRBV20-1|.
TGCAGTGCGAATAGGAAGAATGGCTACACCTTC
CSANRKNGYTF
>TRBJ2-7|large|TRBV28|.
TGTGCCAGCAGTCCAGGACTCGGGCTAGCGCGATACGAGCAGTACTTC
CASSPGLGLARYEQYF
>TRBJ2-3|.|TRBV11-2|TRBD2
TGTGCCAGCAGCTTTTTCCCCGGGACTAGCGGGGGGCGAGATACGCAGTATTTT
CASSFFPGTSGGRDTQYF
>TRBJ1-5|.|TRBV18|.
TGTGCCAGCTCACCAGACAGCAATCAGCCCCAGCATTTT
CASSPDSNQPQHF
>TRBJ2-7|.|TRBV28|.
TGTGCCAGCAGCAGTAGGTGGTACGAGCAGTACTTC
CASSSRWYEQYF
>TRBJ2-1|.|TRBV10-3|TRBD2
TGTGCCATCAGTGAGTCTGAAGTTTGGGCTAGCGGGAGCCATGAGCAGTTCTTC
CAISESEVWASGSHEQFF
>TRBJ1-2|once|TRBV28|.
TGTGCCAGCAGTTTGAAGACCGGTAACTATGGCTACACCTTC
CASSLKTGNYGYTF
>TRBJ2-3|.|TRBV7-2|TRBD2
TGTGCCAGCAGCTTTTCCGGGACTAGGGCTGATACGCAGTATTTT
CASSFSGTRADTQYF
>TRBJ1-1|.|TRBV30|.
TGTGCCTGGAGTGGGGGCAGGAGGTGGAACACTGAAGCTTTCTTT
CAWSGGRRWNTEAFF
>TRBJ1-2|.|TRBV19|.
TGTGCCAGTAGTATGGCCGGGACATTACTCTATGGCTACACCTTC
CASSMAGTLLYGYTF
>TRBJ2-7|.|TRBV15|.
TGTGCCACCAGCAGAGATCGCGGATTATACGGGAGCTACGAGCAGTACTTC
CATSRDRGLYGSYEQYF
>TRBJ1-5|.|TRBV19|TRBD1
TGTGCCAGTAGGGGGACAGGGGGCGCGGATCAGCCCCAGCATTTT
CASRGTGGADQPQHF
>TRBJ2-1|once|TRBV27|.
TGTGCCAGCAGTTTAATAGCGAGGAATGAGCAGTTCTTC
CASSLIARNEQFF
>TRBJ2-5|.|TRBV28|.
TGTGCCAGCAGTCGCCTCCGGGAGACCCAGTACTTC
CASSRLRETQYF
>TRBJ2-2|.|TRBV5-8|.
TGTGCCAGCAGGAGGACCGGGAACACCGGGGAGCTGTTTTTT
CASRRTGNTGELFF
>TRBJ2-7|once|TRBV28|TRBD1
TGTGCCAGCAGATACCAGACAGGGTTCCACGAGCAGTACTTC
CASRYQTGFHEQYF
>TRBJ1-2|.|TRBV10-3|.
TGTGCCAGCAGCTCCTTCGATGGCTACACCTTC
CASSSFDGYTF
>TRBJ1-2|.|TRBV5-1|TRBD1
TGCGCCAGCAGCTTGGCCATCGCAGGGGGCCTTAACTATGGCTACACCTTC
CASSLAIAGGLNYGYTF
>TRBJ2-2|.|TRBV19|.
TGTGCCAGTACCCCCCTGGGGGATCCCGAGGCCCGGGAGCTGTTTTTT
CASTPLGDPEARELFF
>TRBJ1-1|.|TRBV28|TRBD1
TGTGCCAGCAGACCCCAAGGGTACAGGGGGCGGATGAACACTGAAGCTTTCTTT
CASRPQGYRGRMNTEAFF
>TRBJ1-5|.|TRBV7-6|TRBD1
TGTGCCAGCAGCTTGGGACCCGGGACAGGTCCCCAGCATTTT
CASSLGPGTGPQHF
>TRBJ2-7|.|TRBV11-2|TRBD2
TGTGCCAGCAGCTTAGGGAGCGGGAGTATCTACGAGCAGTACTTC
CASSLGSGSIYEQYF
>TRBJ2-3|.|TRBV28|TRBD2
TGTGCCAGCAGTTTTCAGGCGGGGGGCCTGACGGATACGCAGTATTTT
CASSFQAGGLTDTQYF
>TRBJ2-2|once|TRBV30|.
TGTGCCTGGAGCGAGGGACGGGGTTACGCCGGGGAGCTGTTTTTT
CAWSEGRGYAGELFF
>TRBJ2-5|.|TRBV27|.
TGTGCCAGCAGTGTTACAGTCCAAGAGACCCAGTACTTC
CASSVTVQETQYF
>TRBJ1-1|.|TRBV28|.
TGTGCCAGCACCCTATCGCGGACTGAAGCTTTCTTT
CASTLSRTEAFF
>TRBJ2-7|.|TRBV5-1|.
TGCGCCAGCAGCTTTTCCCAAGGGTTCACCTACGAGCAGTACTTC
CASSFSQGFTYEQYF
>TRBJ2-7|.|TRBV11-3|.
TGTGCCAGCAGCTTTGGGGGAGATACCTACGAGCAGTACTTC
CASSFGGDTYEQYF
>TRBJ2-7|.|TRBV7-2|.
TGTGCCAGCAGCTTAAGGAGGGAAAGGTCCTACGAGCAGTACTTC
CASSLRRERSYEQYF
>TRBJ2-2|.|TRBV6-5|.
TGTGCCAGCAGTTACTCGACAGTGTCCGGGGAGCTGTTTTTT
CASSYSTVSGELFF
>TRBJ2-1|.|TRBV2|.
TGTGCCAGCAGTGTGACTAGTTCCTACAATGAGCAGTTCTTC
CASSVTSSYNEQFF
>TRBJ1-5|.|TRBV19|TRBD1
TGTGCCAGTAGTATGGCTACCGGGACAGGGGCGCGCAATCAGCCCCAGCATTTT
CASSMATGTGARNQPQHF
>TRBJ1-4|.|TRBV30|TRBD1
TGTGCCTGGAGTAAACCAGGGGGCGACGAAAAACTGTTTTTT
CAWSKPGGDEKLFF
>TRBJ1-2|once|TRBV7-2|.
TGTGCCAGCAGCCCCGGGACCCCTAGGGACTATGGCTACACCTTC
CASSPGTPRDYGYTF
>TRBJ1-2|.|TRBV5-6|.
TGTGCCAGCAGCTTGCAGACAGCCTCTAACTATGGCTACACCTTC
CASSLQTASNYGYTF
>TRBJ2-5|.|TRBV7-9|.
TGTGCCAGCAGCTTAGTACTGGGGGAGACCCAGTACTTC
CASSLVLGETQYF
>TRBJ2-5|.|TRBV28|TRBD2
TGTGCCAGCAGTCGGGCTAGCGGTTACCAAGAGACCCAGTACTTC
CASSRASGYQETQYF
>TRBJ2-1|.|TRBV14|TRBD2
TGTGCCAGCAGCTCTCGAGGATTAGCGGGGTACAATGAGCAGTTCTTC
CASSSRGLAGYNEQFF